This record looks at one T cell receptor beta chain sequence and its context. These data belong to a study of blood T cell repertoires in COVID-19. About the research overall: Both acute and convalescent COVID-19 samples were obtained from the United States, Italy and Spain.

The method was immunoSEQ multiplex PCR; TCRdb's version includes in-frame clones alone and lacks a portion of them. The table lists tens of thousands of clones, around 79% of them singletons, with more than 25% in the top ten. This CDR3 spans 8 amino acids. Germline V gene sequence: CDR1 SGHTA, CDR2 FQGNSA. Between the trimmed V and J ends, which lost 4 bases and 15 bases, there was a span of 4 bases. This chain uses TRBV7-2 with TRBJ2-1, with D unclear. Input material: peripheral blood. The sequence came from a man aged 55 to 70 with active or convalescent COVID-19. DNA for the CDR3: TGTGCCAGCAGCTCCTCGTTCTTC. It is translated as CASSSSFF.